The sequence of this TCR beta chain was determined in a study of blood T cells in healthy people across ages. Germline V CDR1 and CDR2: MNHNY, SVGAGI (reference sequence). The CDR3 runs to 13 residues. V lost 6 bases and J 3 bases, leaving 11 bases between the germline ends. This clonotype was counted between two and nine times. Through a sample-barcoded 5' primer and a J-beta primer mix, a second PCR was run for roughly 7 to 11 cycles. Carrying 12 random nucleotides, a template-switch adaptor labeled each individual cDNA molecule. TCRdb itself ran the 5' RACE reads through MiXCR, one entry per CDR3 protein. The sample comprises hundreds of thousands of distinct CDR3 sequences, around 42% of which are singletons, and about a fifth rests with the top ten.

The sample comprised blood. The chain links TRBV6-6 to TRBJ1-2; D is unclear. The receptor was isolated from a man aged 55 to 70 in good health. As DNA, the CDR3 is TGTGCCAGCAGCCACCGGGAGGACTATGGCTACACCTTC. Encoded protein: CASSHREDYGYTF.